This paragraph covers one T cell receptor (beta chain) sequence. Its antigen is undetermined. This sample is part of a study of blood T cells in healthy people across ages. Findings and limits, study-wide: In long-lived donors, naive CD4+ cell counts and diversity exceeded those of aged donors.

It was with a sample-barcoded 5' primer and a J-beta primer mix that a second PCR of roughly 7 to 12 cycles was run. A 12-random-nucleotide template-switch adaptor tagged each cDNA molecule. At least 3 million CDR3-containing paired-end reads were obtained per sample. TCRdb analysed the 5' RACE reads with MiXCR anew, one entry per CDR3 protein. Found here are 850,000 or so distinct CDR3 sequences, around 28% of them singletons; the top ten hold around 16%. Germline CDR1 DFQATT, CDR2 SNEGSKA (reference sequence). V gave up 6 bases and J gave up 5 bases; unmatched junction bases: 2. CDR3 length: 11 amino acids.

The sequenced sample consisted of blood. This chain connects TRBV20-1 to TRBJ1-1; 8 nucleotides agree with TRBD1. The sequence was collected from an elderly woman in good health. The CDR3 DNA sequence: TGCAGTGCCAGACAGGGGACTGAAGCTTTCTTT. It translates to CSARQGTEAFF.